This is a list of T cell receptor beta chains from one sample in a study of cytomegalovirus exposure and HLA in healthy donors. Profiled with immunoSEQ multiplex PCR; TCRdb holds only in-frame clones, not every one. There are around 200,000 clones in the sample; 81% occur only once, and 3.8% lies in the top ten. The specimen sequenced was PBMCs. All receptors come from a man between 50 and 59 years old in good health and CMV-seronegative. The CDR3 runs from the conserved cysteine through the conserved F or W. A D gene is named only where the DNA matches it firmly. Only some rows state a clone size, as once, few, many or a class for expanded clones.

J: TRBJ1-4; D: .; V: TRBV9; size: .; length: 14; DNA: TGTGCCAGCAGCCCCCGCAGGGGCAGTGAAAAACTGTTTTTT; CDR3: CASSPRRGSEKLFF
J: TRBJ2-3; D: .; V: TRBV9; size: .; length: 14; DNA: TGTGCCAGCAGCGTAGCGGGGTCCTTAGTAGCGCAGTATTTT; CDR3: CASSVAGSLVAQYF
J: TRBJ1-5; D: TRBD1; V: TRBV18; size: .; length: 14; DNA: TGTGCCAGCTCACTAGGACAGGGCAATCAGCCCCAGCATTTT; CDR3: CASSLGQGNQPQHF
J: TRBJ2-7; D: TRBD1; V: TRBV4-1; size: .; length: 15; DNA: TGCGCCAGCAGCCAACCGACAGGGGGCAGGTACGAGCAGTACTTC; CDR3: CASSQPTGGRYEQYF
J: TRBJ1-2; D: TRBD1; V: TRBV13; size: .; length: 14; DNA: TGTGCCAGCAGCTATAGGACAGGGGTCCATGGCTACACCTTC; CDR3: CASSYRTGVHGYTF
J: TRBJ1-4; D: .; V: TRBV7-6; size: .; length: 15; DNA: TGTGCCAGCAGCCCCCTGGACAGAGAGAATGAAAAACTGTTTTTT; CDR3: CASSPLDRENEKLFF
J: TRBJ2-1; D: TRBD1; V: TRBV4-1; size: .; length: 13; DNA: TGCGCCAGCAGCCAAGAGTCTGGACAGGGGCAGTTCTTC; CDR3: CASSQESGQGQFF
J: TRBJ2-1; D: TRBD1; V: TRBV19; size: .; length: 14; DNA: TGTGCCAGTAGCCGGGACAGGGGGCGAGGAGAGCAGTTCTTC; CDR3: CASSRDRGRGEQFF
J: TRBJ2-3; D: .; V: TRBV18; size: .; length: 17; DNA: TGTGCCAGCTCACTCCGAAACCTCCCGGGGGAACTTGATACGCAGTATTTT; CDR3: CASSLRNLPGELDTQYF
J: TRBJ1-2; D: TRBD1; V: TRBV9; size: .; length: 14; DNA: TGTGCCAGCAGCAGGACAGGGGATAACTATGGCTACACCTTC; CDR3: CASSRTGDNYGYTF
J: TRBJ2-2; D: .; V: TRBV27; size: few; length: 15; DNA: TGTGCCAGCAGTTTTTTCCAGGGTTCAAGCGGGGAGCTGTTTTTT; CDR3: CASSFFQGSSGELFF